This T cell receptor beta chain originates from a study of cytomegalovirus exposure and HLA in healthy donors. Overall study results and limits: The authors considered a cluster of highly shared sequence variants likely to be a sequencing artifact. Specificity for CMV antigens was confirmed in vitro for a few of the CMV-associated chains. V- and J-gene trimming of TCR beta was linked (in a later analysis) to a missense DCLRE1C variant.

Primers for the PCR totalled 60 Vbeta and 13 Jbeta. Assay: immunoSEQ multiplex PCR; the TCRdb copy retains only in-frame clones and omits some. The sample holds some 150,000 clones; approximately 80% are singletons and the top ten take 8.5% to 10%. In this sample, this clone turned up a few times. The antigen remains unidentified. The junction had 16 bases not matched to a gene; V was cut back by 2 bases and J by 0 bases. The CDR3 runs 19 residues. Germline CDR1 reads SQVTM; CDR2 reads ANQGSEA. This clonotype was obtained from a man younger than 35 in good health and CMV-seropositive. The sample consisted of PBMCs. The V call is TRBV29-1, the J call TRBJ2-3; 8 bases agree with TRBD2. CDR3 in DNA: TGCAGCGTTGAAAGGAGGGAAGTATATAGACTAGCGAGCACAGATACGCAGTATTTT. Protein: CSVERREVYRLASTDTQYF.